This T cell receptor beta chain was recorded in a study of blood T cell repertoires in COVID-19. As for the study in general: Acute and convalescent COVID-19 samples came from the United States, Italy and Spain. In each case, the material was cDNA or gDNA derived from T cells, B-cell-depleted T cells, or PBMCs.

As handled by the study authors: Cell counts per sample came from amplifying reference gene primers. Assay used: immunoSEQ multiplex PCR; TCRdb lists only in-frame clones, some missing. Clonal size and the V and J genes are those of that table, whereas D and trimming came from the DNA. The data show about 330,000 clones, approximately 85% seen once. The CDR3 consists of 17 residues. Germline CDR1 is SGHRS and CDR2 is YFSETQ. With 4 bases clipped from V and 5 bases from J, the junction kept 9 bases outside the gene matches. Input material: peripheral blood. This clonotype was obtained from a human donor in a cohort sampled during active COVID-19. V gene TRBV5-1 combines with J gene TRBJ2-3, with 14 positions matching TRBD2. CDR3 coding DNA: TGCGCCAGCAGCACCGGGACTAGCGGGGGAATAGTAGATACGCAGTATTTT. This translates into CASSTGTSGGIVDTQYF.